The sample holds a few counts of the clone carrying this TCR beta chain. TCRdb ran MiXCR on the 5' RACE reads and lists one entry per CDR3 protein. The top ten clones hold around 1.5% of a sample with under 900,000 distinct CDR3 sequences, 9% to 15% of them seen once. Germline V lookup: CDR1 SGHVS, CDR2 FQNEAQ. Deletions cut 1 base from V and 5 bases from J, with 9 bases between. The CDR3 covers 15 residues. The data belong to a study of identical twins. This same sample was also taken into another study, of yellow fever vaccine responses in identical twins.

The chain is built from TRBV7-8 and TRBJ1-6; D gene ambiguous. The receptor's source is a woman aged 18 to 35 in good health. Source material: PBMCs. CDR3 nucleotide sequence: TGTGCCAGCAGCTTAGACCTGAGGGATAATTCACCCCTCCACTTT. As protein: CASSLDLRDNSPLHF. Variable domain in full (rest from reference TRBV7-8 and TRBJ1-6): GAGVSQSPRYKVAKRGQDVALRCDPISGHVSLFWYQQALGQGPEFLTYFQNEAQLDKSGLPSDRFFAERPEGSVSTLKIQRTQQEDSAVYLCASSLDLRDNSPLHFGNGTRLTVT.